These T cell receptor beta chains were read from a single sample in a study of human T cells and chemical hapten exposure. TCRdb re-called the RACE reads with MiXCR, one entry per CDR3 protein. The profile shows about 380,000 distinct CDR3 sequences, approximately 5.1% of them singletons. The source was whole blood, collected in connection with sensitization to the hapten diphenylcyclopropenone (DPC). Receptors originate from a woman aged 50 to 65 with alopecia areata. Some clones in this sample may be carry-over from other donors' samples. The CDR3 runs from the conserved cysteine through the conserved F or W. The D gene is left open where the match is weak. Some rows have no size entry. The others give once, few or many, or a class for an expanded clone.

D,V,size,J,DNA,CDR3
-,TRBV29-1,many,TRBJ2-7,TGCAGCGTCCCCGGGACCTACGAGCAGTACTTC,CSVPGTYEQYF
-,TRBV18,few,TRBJ2-3,TGTGCCAGCTCACCACCCATAACAGATACGCAGTATTTT,CASSPPITDTQYF
-,TRBV2,-,TRBJ1-1,TGTGCCAGCTTACAGTTTGGGAACACTGAAGCTTTCTTT,CASLQFGNTEAFF
-,TRBV11-2,-,TRBJ1-2,TGTGCCAGCAGCTTAGATCTAAACATCCATGCCAATCGTGGCTACACCTTC,CASSLDLNIHANRGYTF
TRBD2,TRBV6-2/TRBV6-3,few,TRBJ2-4,TGTGCCAGCAGTACGGGGGGGAGTGCCGAAAAAAACATTCAGTACTTC,CASSTGGSAEKNIQYF
-,TRBV2,-,TRBJ2-3,TGTGCCAGCACGGTCAGCCCCACAGATACGCAGTATTTT,CASTVSPTDTQYF
TRBD1,TRBV5-1,many,TRBJ2-1,TGCGCCAGCAGCCCCGTCCCGACAGGGGGCATGAATGAGCAGTTCTTC,CASSPVPTGGMNEQFF
-,TRBV6-5,few,TRBJ2-3,TGTGCCAGCAGTCAGGGTGAGGGCACAGATACGCAGTATTTT,CASSQGEGTDTQYF
TRBD1,TRBV19,-,TRBJ2-7,TGTGCCAGTAGTCTCGGACAGGGAATTTCCTACGAGCAGTACTTC,CASSLGQGISYEQYF
TRBD1,TRBV20-1,many,TRBJ1-5,TGCAGTGCTCAGGACAGGGGGCCGCAGCCCCAGCATTTT,CSAQDRGPQPQHF
-,TRBV11-2,many,TRBJ1-1,TGTGCCAGCAGCCCCTCTACTGAAGCTTTCTTT,CASSPSTEAFF
TRBD1,TRBV6-5,many,TRBJ2-5,TGTGCCAGCAGTTACTCGTGGACAGGGGAGACCCAGTACTTC,CASSYSWTGETQYF
-,TRBV4-1,many,TRBJ2-2,TGCGCCAGCAGCCTCATCAGGGGTACCGGGGAGCTGTTTTTT,CASSLIRGTGELFF
-,TRBV12-3/TRBV12-4,many,TRBJ2-2,TGTGCCAGCAGTTTAGTTCAGGTCAGGAACACCGGGGAGCTGTTTTTT,CASSLVQVRNTGELFF
-,TRBV7-2,many,TRBJ2-6,TGTGCCAGCAGCTTAAGGGCCCCCGGTTGGGCCAACGTCCTGACTTTC,CASSLRAPGWANVLTF
TRBD1,TRBV4-2,many,TRBJ2-3,TGTGCCAGCAGCCCTTCGGGACAGTTAGGCACAGATACGCAGTATTTT,CASSPSGQLGTDTQYF
-,TRBV10-2,many,TRBJ2-7,TGCGCCAGCAGTGTAGACACTGCCTACGAGCAGTACTTC,CASSVDTAYEQYF